The subject of this entry is one T cell receptor (beta chain). Its antigen is not known. These data come from a study of T cell responses to AZD1222 COVID-19 vaccine. Study-wide points: Along spike, vaccine-associated CD4 TCRs were found throughout, with dominance at 160-218 and 743-854. Epitopes outside B.1.351 and B.1.1.7 mutated regions reportedly drew nearly half of spike TCRs.

V was clipped by 3 bases and J by 8 bases; unmatched bases: 5. Germline assignment: CDR1 PRHDT and CDR2 FYEKMQ (reference sequence). This CDR3 region has 15 residues. Sequencing was performed with immunoSEQ multiplex PCR; in TCRdb, only in-frame clones are kept and a portion is missing. The sample lists about 130,000 clones; roughly 88% were seen once. This sequence originates from an adult in good health. The chain couples TRBV13 to TRBJ1-6; 9 positions match TRBD1. Sequencing used peripheral blood, obtained on day 0 of AZD1222 vaccination. CDR3 sequence (DNA): TGTGCCAGCAGCTTGTACAGGGGGCTAGATTCACCCCTCCACTTT. Translating it yields CASSLYRGLDSPLHF.